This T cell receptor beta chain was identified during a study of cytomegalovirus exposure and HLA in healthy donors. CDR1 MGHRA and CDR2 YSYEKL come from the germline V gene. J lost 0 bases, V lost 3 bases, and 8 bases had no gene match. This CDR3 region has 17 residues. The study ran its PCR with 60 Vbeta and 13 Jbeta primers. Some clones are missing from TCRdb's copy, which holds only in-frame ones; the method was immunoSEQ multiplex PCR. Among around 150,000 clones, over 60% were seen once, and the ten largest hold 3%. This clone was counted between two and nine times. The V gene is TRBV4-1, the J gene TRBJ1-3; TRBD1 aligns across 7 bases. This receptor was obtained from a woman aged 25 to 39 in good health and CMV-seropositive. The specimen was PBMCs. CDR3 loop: CASSHYRQGFSGNTIYF. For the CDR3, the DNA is TGCGCCAGCAGCCACTACCGACAGGGCTTCTCTGGAAACACCATATATTTT.